The rows below give T cell receptor beta chains drawn from one sample of a study of T cells in Graves' hyperthyroidism and ophthalmopathy. In TCRdb, the multiplex PCR reads were re-called with MiXCR into one record per CDR3 protein. The data show some 460,000 distinct CDR3 sequences, with around a sixth seen just once and 7.5% to 8% held by the top ten. The sequencing sample was made of blood. The receptors shown here come from a woman aged 18-29 years with Graves' hyperthyroidism. Both conserved end residues are part of each CDR3. A D gene is named only where the DNA matches it firmly. Not every row has a clone size; where given, it reads once, few, many or a size class.

clone_size	v_call	d_call	j_call	cdr3_nt	cdr3_aa
.	TRBV10-3	.	TRBJ2-3	TGTGCCATCAGTGAGTCCCAGGGCGGGCGGGGTGCTACAGATACGCAGTATTTT	CAISESQGGRGATDTQYF
few	TRBV20-1	.	TRBJ2-1	TGCAGTGCTCTAGGGGACTGGCCCTACAATGAGCAGTTCTTC	CSALGDWPYNEQFF
many	TRBV20-1	TRBD1	TRBJ1-2	TGCAGTCCCAGGGGGGGGGTAGACTATGGCTACACCTTC	CSPRGGVDYGYTF
many	TRBV30	.	TRBJ1-1	TGTGCCTCCGGGAGGAACACTGAAGCTTTCTTT	CASGRNTEAFF
.	TRBV19	TRBD1	TRBJ1-6	TGTGCCACCGCGGACAGGGGACATTCACCCCTCCACTTT	CATADRGHSPLHF
many	TRBV6-1	.	TRBJ2-1	TGTGCCAGCAGTGCAGGGGAACAGGGCCATGAGCAGTTCTTC	CASSAGEQGHEQFF
.	TRBV11-1	TRBD1	TRBJ2-4	TGTGCCAGCAGCTTATCGACCGGACAGGGGGTGGAGGCGGCCAAAAACATTCAGTACTTC	CASSLSTGQGVEAAKNIQYF
many	TRBV2	.	TRBJ1-5	TGTGCCAGCAGACTCGTCGGGGGGTCCGGGCAGCCCCAGCATTTT	CASRLVGGSGQPQHF
few	TRBV25-1	.	TRBJ2-3	TGTGCCAGCAGTGAATATGGTATTCTGAGGGGAAATACGCAGTATTTT	CASSEYGILRGNTQYF
.	TRBV20-1	TRBD1	TRBJ2-7	TGCAGTGCTAGAGATCCGGCAGGGGGCTTTGACGAGCAGTACTTC	CSARDPAGGFDEQYF
.	TRBV12-3/TRBV12-4	TRBD2	TRBJ2-1	TGTGCCAGCAGACCTACTAGCGGGGGGTATGAGCAGTTCTTC	CASRPTSGGYEQFF
.	TRBV5-1	.	TRBJ2-2	TGCGCCAGCAGAAGACAGAGACAAGACTCCGGGGAGCTGTTTTTT	CASRRQRQDSGELFF
few	TRBV29-1	.	TRBJ2-3	TGCAGCGTTGAAGATCGCACAGATACGCAGTATTTT	CSVEDRTDTQYF
many	TRBV2	TRBD1	TRBJ1-5	TGTGCCAGCAGCTTCGGACAGGGAGATCAGCCCCAGCATTTT	CASSFGQGDQPQHF
many	TRBV10-2	.	TRBJ2-1	TGCGCCAGCAGCGAACAGTGGGGGGAGTTCAATGAGCAGTTCTTC	CASSEQWGEFNEQFF
many	TRBV6-5	.	TRBJ1-1	TGTGCCAGCAGTTACGGGTCACATGTAGCTTTCTTT	CASSYGSHVAFF
.	TRBV6-1	.	TRBJ2-2	TGTGCCAGCAGCTCAGGGATCGGGGAGCTGTTTTTT	CASSSGIGELFF
medium-sized	TRBV13	.	TRBJ2-3	TGTGCCAGCAGCACCCACGCGCCTGGGGGCGCAGATACGCAGTATTTT	CASSTHAPGGADTQYF
many	TRBV30	.	TRBJ1-2	TGTGCCTGGATCCTCACAGGCTATGGCTACACCTTC	CAWILTGYGYTF
.	TRBV6-1	TRBD1	TRBJ1-6	TGTGCCAGCAGCACGACAGGGGGCTTCTATAATTCACCCCTCCACTTT	CASSTTGGFYNSPLHF
many	TRBV24-1	TRBD1	TRBJ2-1	TGTGCCACCAGTGACACGGGACAGGGGGACAATGAGCAGTTCTTC	CATSDTGQGDNEQFF
many	TRBV10-3	TRBD1	TRBJ2-7	TGTGCCATCAGTGATAATCCGTGGGGGACAGGGGAAAGTATCGAGCAGTACTTC	CAISDNPWGTGESIEQYF
many	TRBV12-3/TRBV12-4	TRBD2	TRBJ2-7	TGTGCCAGCAGTTTCTCGGCTAGCGGGACCTACGAGCAGTACTTC	CASSFSASGTYEQYF
many	TRBV5-6	.	TRBJ2-2	TGTGCCAGCAGCTTGAGAGATAACACCGGGGAGCTGTTTTTT	CASSLRDNTGELFF
few	TRBV9	.	TRBJ1-2	TGTGCCAGCAGCGTAGAAAGGGACTCCCTTTTGGGCTACACCTTC	CASSVERDSLLGYTF
once	TRBV4-1	TRBD2	TRBJ2-2	TGCGCCAGCAGCCAACGGGAGGACACCGGGGAGCTGTTTTTT	CASSQREDTGELFF
many	TRBV20-1	TRBD2	TRBJ2-1	TGCAGTGCTAGAAGAGCGGGGGGGCGGACCTACAATGAGCAGTTCTTC	CSARRAGGRTYNEQFF
few	TRBV28	.	TRBJ1-5	TGTGCCAGCACCATAGGGGGGCCCAATCAGCCCCAGCATTTT	CASTIGGPNQPQHF
.	TRBV7-2	.	TRBJ1-5	TGTGCCAGCAGCTTATTTGCGGGCCAGCCCCAGCATTTT	CASSLFAGQPQHF
many	TRBV7-9	.	TRBJ2-1	TGTGCCAGCAGCATCCGGCTCGAGCAGTTCTTC	CASSIRLEQFF
many	TRBV7-9	.	TRBJ2-7	TGTGCCAGCAGCCGACCGGGGCGCTCCTACGAGCAGTACTTC	CASSRPGRSYEQYF
few	TRBV10-3	TRBD2	TRBJ2-5	TGTGCCATCAATGGGGGGGGAAGTGCGGGGGAGACCCAGTACTTC	CAINGGGSAGETQYF
.	TRBV28	.	TRBJ1-5	TGTGCCAGCAGTTTTCCTACCGTGGCCGCGGGGAATAGCAATCAGCCCCAGCATTTT	CASSFPTVAAGNSNQPQHF
few	TRBV7-2	.	TRBJ1-3	TGTGCCAGCAGCTCCTACAGGGATTCTGGAAACACCATATATTTT	CASSSYRDSGNTIYF
many	TRBV27	TRBD2	TRBJ2-1	TGTGCCAGCAGTTCACTAGCGGGGGGGGGGAGTTACAATGAGCAGTTCTTC	CASSSLAGGGSYNEQFF
.	TRBV6-4	TRBD1	TRBJ1-2	TGTGCCAGCAGCTTCGACAGGGGCCCTGGCTACACCTTC	CASSFDRGPGYTF
few	TRBV5-6	TRBD1	TRBJ1-5	TGTGCCAGCAGCTTCAAGGGGGCAGGTAGCAATCAGCCCCAGCATTTT	CASSFKGAGSNQPQHF
many	TRBV27	.	TRBJ2-2	TGTGCCAGCAGCGGGAGTGGTCCCGGGGAGCTGTTTTTT	CASSGSGPGELFF
.	TRBV20-1	TRBD1	TRBJ1-3	TGCAGTGCTAAAGGGACAGGGAAATCCTCTGGAAACACCATATATTTT	CSAKGTGKSSGNTIYF
.	TRBV27	TRBD1	TRBJ2-7	TGTGCCAGCAGTTTATCCCGCCCGGACAGGGGGCTCTACGAGCAGTACTTC	CASSLSRPDRGLYEQYF
.	TRBV7-9	TRBD1	TRBJ1-2	TGTGCCAGCAGACACTCCGGGACAGGGGCCTATGGCTACACCTTC	CASRHSGTGAYGYTF
many	TRBV7-8	TRBD2	TRBJ2-1	TGTGCCAGCAGCTTGACTAGCGGGGTATCCTACAATGAGCAGTTCTTC	CASSLTSGVSYNEQFF
.	TRBV30	TRBD1	TRBJ1-4	TGTGCCTCAGACAGGGGACTGCGTGAAAAACTGTTTTTT	CASDRGLREKLFF
few	TRBV20-1	TRBD1	TRBJ2-3	TGCAGTGCTAGACCGGGACAGGGGATGGCAGATACGCAGTATTTT	CSARPGQGMADTQYF
many	TRBV14	.	TRBJ1-6	TGTGCCAGCAGCCAAGTGTCTTCACCCCTCCACTTT	CASSQVSSPLHF
many	TRBV30	TRBD2	TRBJ2-2	TGTGCCTGGAATCGGGAGGACACCGGGGAGCTGTTTTTT	CAWNREDTGELFF
few	TRBV7-8	TRBD1	TRBJ1-6	TGTGCCAGCAGCCCCGACAGGGAATCCTATAATTCACCCCTCCACTTT	CASSPDRESYNSPLHF
many	TRBV29-1	TRBD1	TRBJ2-1	TGCAGCGTTGGGGGACAGGGGGCAGGTGAGCAGTTCTTC	CSVGGQGAGEQFF
many	TRBV5-1	TRBD2	TRBJ2-3	TGCGCCAGCAGCTTGCTAGCGGCTACAGATACGCAGTATTTT	CASSLLAATDTQYF
many	TRBV5-5	.	TRBJ2-7	TGTGCCAGCAGCTTAGCCGGGACCTTCTCCTACGAGCAGTACTTC	CASSLAGTFSYEQYF
many	TRBV6-2/TRBV6-3	.	TRBJ2-3	TGTGCCAGCAGTTACCCCAACGTTGAGTTGGTAGATACGCAGTATTTT	CASSYPNVELVDTQYF
few	TRBV19	.	TRBJ1-5	TGTGCCAGTAGTATCACAGGCCCCAATCAGCCCCAGCATTTT	CASSITGPNQPQHF
few	TRBV6-1	TRBD2	TRBJ2-3	TGTGCCAGCAGCGCCGGACTAGCGGGGAGCACAGATACGCAGTATTTT	CASSAGLAGSTDTQYF
many	TRBV28	TRBD1	TRBJ2-1	TGTGCCAGCAGACCCCGGGGGACAGGGAAATACAATGAGCAGTTCTTC	CASRPRGTGKYNEQFF
.	TRBV12-3/TRBV12-4	.	TRBJ1-3	TGTGCCAGCGGACGAGAGAACACCATATATTTT	CASGRENTIYF
many	TRBV5-8	.	TRBJ1-1	TGTGCCAGCAGCTTACACAGCACTGAAGCTTTCTTT	CASSLHSTEAFF
few	TRBV12-3/TRBV12-4	TRBD2	TRBJ2-5	TGTGCCAGCAGTTTTGGGATGGGTCTAGCGGTTAAGCAGACCCAGTACTTC	CASSFGMGLAVKQTQYF
.	TRBV18	.	TRBJ2-2	TGTGCCAGCTCACCAGGGACAAACGGGGAGCTGTTTTTT	CASSPGTNGELFF
.	TRBV5-1	.	TRBJ1-6	TGCGCCAGCAGCCCCGAGATAGGGAATAATTCACCCCTCCACTTT	CASSPEIGNNSPLHF
many	TRBV20-1	.	TRBJ2-2	TGCAGTGCTAGACCGCAGGGCACCGGGGAGCTGTTTTTT	CSARPQGTGELFF